These 14 T cell receptor beta chains share one sample of origin, sequenced in a study of human T cells and chemical hapten exposure. TCRdb redid the calling of the RACE reads with MiXCR, one entry per CDR3 protein. Among approximately 87,000 distinct CDR3 sequences, about 10% were seen once, and the ten largest hold 3% to 4%. Noted time point: patch test 2, 6 weeks after DPC sensitization. Regarding treatment: therapeutic diphenylcyclopropenone sensitization with weekly scalp DPC. The specimen comprised whole blood, sampled in connection with sensitization to the hapten diphenylcyclopropenone (DPC). The receptors derive from a woman aged 40 to 50 with alopecia areata. Some clones in this sample may be carry-over from other donors' samples.

This clonotype was picked up many times. The J gene is TRBJ1-1, the V gene TRBV7-2; D is undetermined. This CDR3 comprises 15 residues. Per the germline V gene, CDR1 is SGHTA and CDR2 is FQGNSA. Trimming left V 2 bases short and J 4 bases short, with 14 bases between. CDR3 bases: TGTGCCAGCAGCTTACGGCCCGGCAGTTTCACTGAAGCTTTCTTT. This gives the protein CASSLRPGSFTEAFF.

This rearrangement joins TRBV9 to TRBJ1-2; 7 positions agree with TRBD1. The CDR3 has 14 amino acids. Germline V lookup: CDR1 SGDLS, CDR2 YYNGEE. Trimming took 4 bases from V and 4 from J; bases not matched to a gene: 7. The CDR3 loop is CASSPGQATYGYTF. The CDR3, as DNA: TGTGCCAGCAGCCCCGGACAGGCTACCTATGGCTACACCTTC.

This clonotype was detected many times. The rearrangement joins TRBV11-2 to TRBJ1-1; maybe TRBD1 (6 bases). Germline V gene lookup returns CDR1 SGHAT and CDR2 FQNNGV. There are 15 residues in the CDR3. Trimming pared 4 bases from V and 2 bases from J, leaving 14 bases between. The chain's CDR3 is CASSSWTALNTEAFF. CDR3 coding DNA: TGTGCCAGCAGCTCATGGACAGCCTTAAACACTGAAGCTTTCTTT. Variable domain in full (rest from reference TRBV11-2 and TRBJ1-1): EAGVAQSPRYKIIEKRQSVAFWCNPISGHATLYWYQQILGQGPKLLIQFQNNGVVDDSQLPKDRFSAERLKGVDSTLKIQPAKLEDSAVYLCASSSWTALNTEAFFGQGTRLTVV.

In this sample, this clonotype turned up many times. J is TRBJ1-5 and V is TRBV10-2, with D hard to call. The CDR3 loop spans 17 amino acids. Germline assignment: CDR1 WSHSY and CDR2 SAAADI. Trimming cost V 3 bases and J 0 bases, with 15 bases left between them. CDR3 nucleotides: TGCGCCAGCAGTGACAGCCCAAGGGCTTATAGCAATCAGCCCCAGCATTTT. It translates to CASSDSPRAYSNQPQHF.

This clonotype was recorded at least ten times. The gene calls are TRBV4-1 and TRBJ1-1; D is unresolved. The ends were cut back, 4 bases at V and 1 base at J, with 4 bases in the middle. CDR1 is MGHRA, CDR2 YSYEKL, per germline. This CDR3 contains 12 residues. The CDR3 nucleotides read TGCGCCAGCAGCCTAAGGAACACTGAAGCTTTCTTT. This translates into CASSLRNTEAFF.

This clonotype was seen a few times. The germline gene is not matched at one end of the junction; a read error may be the cause. The chain uses TRBV4-1 and TRBJ2-1, with 7 bases matching TRBD2. Germline CDR1 is MGHRA and CDR2 is YSYEKL. This CDR3 spans 15 amino acids. The CDR3 loop is CASSPAGVSYDEQFF. The CDR3 DNA is TGCGCCAGCAGCCCCGCGGGGGTCTCCTACGATGAGCAGTTCTTC.

Remarks on this clonotype: It may be a read error: a sequence one base away is much more abundant. The rearrangement uses TRBV6-2 or TRBV6-3 and TRBJ2-1; D remains unclear. The CDR3 spans 14 residues. Germline CDR1 and CDR2: MNHEY and SVGEGT. V shed 0 bases and J shed 4 bases, with 7 bases lying between them. In DNA form, the CDR3 reads TGTGCCAGCAGTTACTCCAGGCGATACAATGAGCAGTTCTTC. This encodes CASSYSRRYNEQFF.

This chain connects TRBV5-1 to TRBJ1-4; D is possibly TRBD1 (5 bases). Germline V gene sequence: CDR1 SGHRS, CDR2 YFSETQ. This CDR3 has 15 residues. The ends were cut back, 0 bases at V and 8 bases at J, with 14 bases in the middle. CDR3 sequence (DNA): TGCGCCAGCAGCTTGGGGGGGACGTCTGACGAAAAACTGTTTTTT. Translating gives CASSLGGTSDEKLFF.

This clonotype was counted ten times or more. The rearrangement links TRBV4-3 to TRBJ1-2, with TRBD1 matching over 8 bases. Germline V gives CDR1 LGHNA, CDR2 YSLEER. Unmatched junction bases numbered 4, after V lost 3 bases and J lost 7 bases. The CDR3 is 13 amino acids. The CDR3 loop is CASSQTGVSGYTF. CDR3 DNA: TGCGCCAGCAGCCAGACAGGGGTTTCTGGCTACACCTTC.

This clonotype has a handful of counts. The chain links TRBV6-2 or TRBV6-3 to TRBJ2-1, with no clear D. Germline-derived CDR1 and CDR2 are MNHEY and SVGEGT. The length of the CDR3 is 14 residues. The V and J ends lost 4 bases and 10 bases respectively, with 17 bases between them. CDR3 bases: TGTGCCAGCAGTTCTTGGCGGATCCCTGAGGAGCAGTTCTTC. Translating it yields CASSSWRIPEEQFF.

The genes are TRBV29-1 and TRBJ2-5, with D possibly matching TRBD1 (5 bases). V was clipped by 7 bases and J by 10 bases, with 22 bases between them. The length of the CDR3 is 13 residues. In germline, CDR1 is SQVTM, CDR2 ANQGSEA. CDR3 amino acids: CSALYTAGKDQYF. Here the CDR3 DNA reads TGCAGCGCCCTTTACACGGCAGGGAAGGACCAGTACTTC. Drawing the rest from reference TRBV29-1 and TRBJ2-5, the complete variable domain is SAVISQKPSRDICQRGTSLTIQCQVDSQVTMMFWYRQQPGQSLTLIATANQGSEATYESGFVIDKFPISRPNLTFSTLTVSNMSPEDSSIYLCSALYTAGKDQYFGPGTRLLVL.

The J gene is TRBJ2-1, the V gene TRBV9; a weak D match, TRBD1 (5 bases). Germline V gene data show CDR1 as SGDLS and CDR2 as YYNGEE. V lost 0 bases and J 2 bases, leaving 6 bases between the germline ends. The CDR3 extends over 14 amino acids. CDR3 protein: CASSVGGTYNEQFF. Written as DNA, the CDR3 is TGTGCCAGCAGCGTAGGGGGCACCTACAATGAGCAGTTCTTC.

The CDR3 nucleotides are TGTGCCAGCAGTCCAGGGGGCCAGACACCCCTCCACTTT. Encoded protein: CASSPGGQTPLHF. The J gene is TRBJ1-6, the V gene TRBV6-6, with TRBD1 matching 8 bases. Germline loops: CDR1 MNHNY, CDR2 SVGAGI (reference sequence). V shed 5 bases, J shed 11 bases, and the junction held 5 bases outside the gene matches. The CDR3 is made up of 13 amino acids.

This clonotype has at least ten counts. CDR3 coding DNA: TGCGCCAGCAGCCAAAGACAGACTGGAAACACCATATATTTT. This translates into CASSQRQTGNTIYF. The rearrangement uses TRBV4-1 and TRBJ1-3; perhaps TRBD1 as D (5 bases). The V end lost 2 bases, the J end lost 2 bases, and 7 bases lay between the germline ends. CDR3 length equals 14 residues. Germline values: CDR1 MGHRA, CDR2 YSYEKL.